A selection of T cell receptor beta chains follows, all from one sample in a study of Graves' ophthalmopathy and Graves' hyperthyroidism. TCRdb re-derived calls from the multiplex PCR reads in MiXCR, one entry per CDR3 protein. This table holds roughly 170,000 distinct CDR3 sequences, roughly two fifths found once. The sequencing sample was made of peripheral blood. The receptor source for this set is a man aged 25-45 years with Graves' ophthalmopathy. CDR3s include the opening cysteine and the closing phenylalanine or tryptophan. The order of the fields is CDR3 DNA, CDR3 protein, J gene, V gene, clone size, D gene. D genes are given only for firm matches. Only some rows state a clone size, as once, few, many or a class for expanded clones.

cdr3_nt: TGTGCCAGCTCACCACGTAGCAGAAAAGAGACCCAGTACTTC
cdr3_aa: CASSPRSRKETQYF
j_call: TRBJ2-5
v_call: TRBV18
clone_size: many
d_call: -

cdr3_nt: TGTGCCAGCAGTATTACAGAGAACACTGAAGCTTTCTTT
cdr3_aa: CASSITENTEAFF
j_call: TRBJ1-1
v_call: TRBV27
clone_size: few
d_call: -

cdr3_nt: TGCGCCAGCAGCCTCCCCCAAGAGACCCAGTACTTC
cdr3_aa: CASSLPQETQYF
j_call: TRBJ2-5
v_call: TRBV5-1
clone_size: many
d_call: -

cdr3_nt: TGCAGTGCTGCTTGGGGGACGGGGGATCAGCCCCAGCATTTT
cdr3_aa: CSAAWGTGDQPQHF
j_call: TRBJ1-5
v_call: TRBV20-1
clone_size: many
d_call: -

cdr3_nt: TGTGCCAGCAGTCCTAAGCCCCCCCGACAGGGCTATGGCTACACCTTC
cdr3_aa: CASSPKPPRQGYGYTF
j_call: TRBJ1-2
v_call: TRBV12-3/TRBV12-4
clone_size: -
d_call: TRBD1

cdr3_nt: TGTGCCAGCAGCTTAGCGCGGGAGACTGAAGCTTTCTTT
cdr3_aa: CASSLARETEAFF
j_call: TRBJ1-1
v_call: TRBV7-2
clone_size: -
d_call: -

cdr3_nt: TGTGCCAGCAGCTTAGAACGTGAGGGGATCGATCGGGGCACTGAAGCTTTCTTT
cdr3_aa: CASSLEREGIDRGTEAFF
j_call: TRBJ1-1
v_call: TRBV11-2
clone_size: few
d_call: -

cdr3_nt: TGTGCCAGCAGTTCCAAGACCACCGGGGAGCTGTTTTTT
cdr3_aa: CASSSKTTGELFF
j_call: TRBJ2-2
v_call: TRBV6-2/TRBV6-3
clone_size: -
d_call: -

cdr3_nt: TGTGCCTGGAGAAGGGAGCAGGGGGCGCCGCAGTACTTC
cdr3_aa: CAWRREQGAPQYF
j_call: TRBJ2-7
v_call: TRBV30
clone_size: many
d_call: TRBD1

cdr3_nt: TGTGCCAGCAGGTCGGGGGGGGCTAGCGGGAGAGAGACCCAGTACTTC
cdr3_aa: CASRSGGASGRETQYF
j_call: TRBJ2-5
v_call: TRBV7-2
clone_size: many
d_call: TRBD2

cdr3_nt: TGTGCCAGCAGTTACTGGGGAACTGAAGCTTTCTTT
cdr3_aa: CASSYWGTEAFF
j_call: TRBJ1-1
v_call: TRBV6-2/TRBV6-3
clone_size: -
d_call: -

cdr3_nt: TGTGCCAGCAGTGATGGAACTAGCGGGAGGGGGACCTACGAGCAGTACTTC
cdr3_aa: CASSDGTSGRGTYEQYF
j_call: TRBJ2-7
v_call: TRBV2
clone_size: -
d_call: TRBD2

cdr3_nt: TGTGCCAGCAGCCCACAGGGGGTCCAAGAGACCCAGTACTTC
cdr3_aa: CASSPQGVQETQYF
j_call: TRBJ2-5
v_call: TRBV6-5
clone_size: many
d_call: TRBD1

cdr3_nt: TGTGCCTGGAGCCAGGGACTAGCCGATAGGGAGACCCAGTACTTC
cdr3_aa: CAWSQGLADRETQYF
j_call: TRBJ2-5
v_call: TRBV30
clone_size: few
d_call: TRBD2

cdr3_nt: TGTGCCAGCAGTTACCGGAATGTTGGCAAATTAACCTACGAGCAGTACTTC
cdr3_aa: CASSYRNVGKLTYEQYF
j_call: TRBJ2-7
v_call: TRBV6-5
clone_size: many
d_call: -

cdr3_nt: TGTAGCGGAGAGAGGCGGAACACTGAAGCTTTCTTT
cdr3_aa: CSGERRNTEAFF
j_call: TRBJ1-1
v_call: TRBV30
clone_size: -
d_call: -

cdr3_nt: TGTGCCAGCAGTGCTCCCCCGGGACAGGGGGCACGCGAGCAGTACTTC
cdr3_aa: CASSAPPGQGAREQYF
j_call: TRBJ2-7
v_call: TRBV6-4
clone_size: -
d_call: TRBD1

cdr3_nt: TGTGCCAGCAGTTACGGGGCCTACGACTCCTATGGCTACACCTTC
cdr3_aa: CASSYGAYDSYGYTF
j_call: TRBJ1-2
v_call: TRBV6-5
clone_size: -
d_call: -

cdr3_nt: TGTGCCAGCAGGAACAGGGCGGGTCAGCCCCAGCATTTT
cdr3_aa: CASRNRAGQPQHF
j_call: TRBJ1-5
v_call: TRBV12-3/TRBV12-4
clone_size: -
d_call: -

cdr3_nt: TGTGCCAGCAGCTCGTCGACACGTTATAGCAATCAGCCCCAGCATTTT
cdr3_aa: CASSSSTRYSNQPQHF
j_call: TRBJ1-5
v_call: TRBV11-2
clone_size: many
d_call: -

cdr3_nt: TGTGCCAGCAGCTTCCCGCGGGGACTAGTCGCAGATACGCAGTATTTT
cdr3_aa: CASSFPRGLVADTQYF
j_call: TRBJ2-3
v_call: TRBV7-8
clone_size: many
d_call: TRBD2

cdr3_nt: TGTGCCACCAGCAGAAAGGAGAACACTGAAGCTTTCTTT
cdr3_aa: CATSRKENTEAFF
j_call: TRBJ1-1
v_call: TRBV15
clone_size: many
d_call: -

cdr3_nt: TGTGCCAGCAGTTTGCAGGGAGCGGTCACCTTC
cdr3_aa: CASSLQGAVTF
j_call: TRBJ1-2
v_call: TRBV12-3/TRBV12-4
clone_size: -
d_call: -

cdr3_nt: TGTGCCAGCAGGACTAGCGGGTCCTACGAGCAGTACTTC
cdr3_aa: CASRTSGSYEQYF
j_call: TRBJ2-7
v_call: TRBV6-2/TRBV6-3
clone_size: many
d_call: TRBD2

cdr3_nt: TGTGCCAGCAGCTTATGGGGCGGGAGCCCCTACGAGCAGTACTTC
cdr3_aa: CASSLWGGSPYEQYF
j_call: TRBJ2-7
v_call: TRBV7-2
clone_size: many
d_call: TRBD2

cdr3_nt: TGCAGTGCCCTGGGACGGGGGTTAGCCAAAAACATTCAGTACTTC
cdr3_aa: CSALGRGLAKNIQYF
j_call: TRBJ2-4
v_call: TRBV20-1
clone_size: many
d_call: -

cdr3_nt: TGTGCCAGCGAGGGCCGATTCCCCGGGGAGCTGTTTTTT
cdr3_aa: CASEGRFPGELFF
j_call: TRBJ2-2
v_call: TRBV28
clone_size: -
d_call: -

cdr3_nt: TGCGCCAGCAGCCGTGATGGACAGAACTATGGCTACACCTTC
cdr3_aa: CASSRDGQNYGYTF
j_call: TRBJ1-2
v_call: TRBV5-1
clone_size: many
d_call: -

cdr3_nt: TGTGCCAGCAGCACAAGACAGGGCCACACTGAAGCTTTCTTT
cdr3_aa: CASSTRQGHTEAFF
j_call: TRBJ1-1
v_call: TRBV7-8
clone_size: many
d_call: TRBD1

cdr3_nt: TGTGCCAGCAGTGAACATCTAAGGGAGACCCAGTACTTC
cdr3_aa: CASSEHLRETQYF
j_call: TRBJ2-5
v_call: TRBV2
clone_size: many
d_call: -

cdr3_nt: TGCGCCAGCAGCTTGACGGACGGAAAAGAGGGCTACACCTTC
cdr3_aa: CASSLTDGKEGYTF
j_call: TRBJ1-2
v_call: TRBV5-1
clone_size: -
d_call: -

cdr3_nt: TGTGCCAGCAGCTTATATGGGAATAGCAATCAGCCCCAGCATTTT
cdr3_aa: CASSLYGNSNQPQHF
j_call: TRBJ1-5
v_call: TRBV7-8
clone_size: many
d_call: -

cdr3_nt: TGTGCCAGCAGTCCTAATATAAGAAATAGCAATCAGCCCCAGCATTTT
cdr3_aa: CASSPNIRNSNQPQHF
j_call: TRBJ1-5
v_call: TRBV12-3/TRBV12-4
clone_size: many
d_call: -

cdr3_nt: TGTGCCAGCAGCCCGTCGGCTTTTTCTGGAAACACCATATATTTT
cdr3_aa: CASSPSAFSGNTIYF
j_call: TRBJ1-3
v_call: TRBV6-2/TRBV6-3
clone_size: -
d_call: -

cdr3_nt: TGCAGCGTTAAACAGGGGAGCAATCAGCCCCAGCATTTT
cdr3_aa: CSVKQGSNQPQHF
j_call: TRBJ1-5
v_call: TRBV29-1
clone_size: many
d_call: TRBD1

cdr3_nt: TGCGCCAGCCGACAGGGGGGCCTAGCCAAAAACATTCAGTACTTC
cdr3_aa: CASRQGGLAKNIQYF
j_call: TRBJ2-4
v_call: TRBV5-1
clone_size: many
d_call: TRBD1

cdr3_nt: TGTGCCAGCAGTGATATCCGACAGGGACAGTACGAGCAGTACTTC
cdr3_aa: CASSDIRQGQYEQYF
j_call: TRBJ2-7
v_call: TRBV2
clone_size: -
d_call: TRBD1

cdr3_nt: TGTGCCAGCAGTTCCGGACAGGCATTAAACACTGAAGCTTTCTTT
cdr3_aa: CASSSGQALNTEAFF
j_call: TRBJ1-1
v_call: TRBV12-3/TRBV12-4
clone_size: many
d_call: TRBD1

cdr3_nt: TGTGCCAGCAGGTTTGGGGTAGCCGGGGAGCTGTTTTTT
cdr3_aa: CASRFGVAGELFF
j_call: TRBJ2-2
v_call: TRBV6-2/TRBV6-3
clone_size: -
d_call: -

cdr3_nt: TGTGCCAGCAGTCCCCGTATGGGCACTGAAGCTTTCTTT
cdr3_aa: CASSPRMGTEAFF
j_call: TRBJ1-1
v_call: TRBV12-3/TRBV12-4
clone_size: many
d_call: -

cdr3_nt: TGTGCCAGCAGTGAAATGGGGGGTAATTCACCCCTCCACTTT
cdr3_aa: CASSEMGGNSPLHF
j_call: TRBJ1-6
v_call: TRBV6-1
clone_size: few
d_call: -

cdr3_nt: TGTGCCAGCATTACTCCGGGATTGGACTATGGCTACACCTTC
cdr3_aa: CASITPGLDYGYTF
j_call: TRBJ1-2
v_call: TRBV12-3/TRBV12-4
clone_size: many
d_call: -

cdr3_nt: TGCGCCAGCAGCCGGGACAGGAACACTGAAGCTTTCTTT
cdr3_aa: CASSRDRNTEAFF
j_call: TRBJ1-1
v_call: TRBV5-1
clone_size: many
d_call: TRBD1